A selection of T cell receptor beta chains follows, all from one sample in a study of OX40 agonist ivuxolimab in advanced cancers. Generated by immunoSEQ multiplex PCR, the TCRdb table keeps only in-frame clones and is missing some. The table has more than 45,000 clones, roughly 91% seen once. This material consisted of CD4+ or CD8+ T cells sorted from blood, taken in a trial of the OX40 agonist ivuxolimab. These receptors were collected from an adult with an advanced solid tumor such as melanoma, head and neck, liver or kidney cancer. The CDR3 runs from the conserved cysteine through the conserved F or W. The order of the fields is V gene, J gene, clone size, D gene, CDR3 length, CDR3 protein, CDR3 DNA. A D gene is named only where the DNA matches it firmly. Clone size appears in some rows only: once, few, many, or a class for an expanded clone.

TRBV27	TRBJ1-3	.	.	16	CASSSQVFRMGNTIYF	TGTGCCAGCAGTTCGCAAGTTTTTAGGATGGGAAACACCATATATTTT
TRBV2	TRBJ2-7	few	TRBD1	14	CASSRTGGAYEQYF	TGTGCCAGCAGTAGGACAGGGGGCGCTTACGAGCAGTACTTC
TRBV5-1	TRBJ1-2	.	.	12	CASSPQGYGYTF	TGCGCCAGCAGCCCGCAGGGCTATGGCTACACCTTC
TRBV19	TRBJ2-1	.	.	14	CASSTVSRTDEQFF	TGTGCCAGTAGTACGGTCAGTCGTACGGATGAGCAGTTCTTC
TRBV6-5	TRBJ1-2	once	.	12	CASSDGANGYTF	TGTGCCAGCAGTGATGGCGCCAATGGCTACACCTTC
TRBV6-5	TRBJ2-2	.	TRBD2	14	CASSPTSGGGELFF	TGTGCCAGCAGTCCCACTAGCGGGGGCGGGGAGCTGTTTTTT
TRBV30	TRBJ1-2	.	TRBD1	18	CAWDAPVGTGPLLDGYTF	TGTGCCTGGGATGCCCCCGTCGGGACAGGGCCGTTATTAGATGGCTACACCTTC
TRBV27	TRBJ2-2	few	.	12	CASSSPPGELFF	TGTGCCAGCAGTTCCCCCCCTGGGGAGCTGTTTTTT
TRBV7-6	TRBJ2-7	.	.	13	CASILPWGRWQRF	TGTGCCAGCATCCTGCCGTGGGGACGGTGGCAGCGCTTC
TRBV7-3	TRBJ2-2	.	.	12	CASSDPPGELFF	TGTGCCAGCAGCGACCCCCCCGGGGAGCTGTTTTTT
TRBV2	TRBJ2-7	.	.	12	CASSDRRYEQYF	TGTGCCAGCAGCGACAGGAGATACGAGCAGTACTTC
TRBV14	TRBJ2-7	.	TRBD2	15	CASSQDRGGTYEQYF	TGTGCCAGCAGCCAAGATCGGGGGGGGACCTACGAGCAGTACTTC
TRBV4-1	TRBJ2-5	.	.	14	CASSTSSSAETQYF	TGCGCCAGCAGCACCTCGTCTAGCGCAGAGACCCAGTACTTC
TRBV4-1	TRBJ2-5	.	.	13	CASSQEELETQYF	TGCGCCAGCAGCCAAGAGGAGCTGGAGACCCAGTACTTC
TRBV5-6	TRBJ2-2	.	TRBD2	14	CASTGRVDTGELFF	TGTGCCAGCACAGGGAGGGTTGACACCGGGGAGCTGTTTTTT
TRBV7-8	TRBJ2-5	.	.	15	CASSFLATHPVTQYF	TGTGCCAGCAGCTTCCTAGCGACTCACCCGGTGACCCAGTACTTC
TRBV5-1	TRBJ2-7	.	.	13	CASSFRQAYEQYF	TGCGCCAGCAGCTTTCGACAGGCCTACGAGCAGTACTTC
TRBV6-4	TRBJ2-7	.	.	16	CASSGPAAPRTYEQYF	TGTGCCAGCAGTGGGCCCGCCGCTCCCCGTACCTACGAGCAGTACTTC
TRBV6-5	TRBJ2-7	.	.	13	CASSYSHTYEQYF	TGTGCCAGCAGTTACTCCCATACCTACGAGCAGTACTTC
TRBV9	TRBJ1-1	.	.	14	CASSDPGEHAEAFF	TGTGCCAGCAGCGACCCCGGGGAACACGCTGAAGCTTTCTTT